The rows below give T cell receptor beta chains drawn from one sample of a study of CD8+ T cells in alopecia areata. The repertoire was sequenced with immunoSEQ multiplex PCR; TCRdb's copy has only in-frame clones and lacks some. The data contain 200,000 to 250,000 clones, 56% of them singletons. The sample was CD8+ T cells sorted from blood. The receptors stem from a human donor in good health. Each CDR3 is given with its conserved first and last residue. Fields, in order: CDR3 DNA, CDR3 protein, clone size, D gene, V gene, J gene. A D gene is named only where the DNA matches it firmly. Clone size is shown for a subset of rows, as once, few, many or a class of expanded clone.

TGCAGCGTCGTCCGACCGGACGAGAGCTACACCTTC,CSVVRPDESYTF,NA,NA,TRBV29-1,TRBJ1-2
TGTGCCAGCGGCCGGGGGTTTGGCTACACCTTC,CASGRGFGYTF,NA,NA,TRBV27,TRBJ1-2
TGTGCCAGCAGCTCCCTGGACAGTCAACCTAATCAGCCCCAGCATTTT,CASSSLDSQPNQPQHF,NA,NA,TRBV7-8,TRBJ1-5
TGTGCCAGCAGCTCGAGGGGGGGGAATCAGCCCCAGCATTTT,CASSSRGGNQPQHF,NA,NA,TRBV6-6,TRBJ1-5
TGTGCCAGCAGTTACACCGGGTCTGGGGCCAACGTCCTGACTTTC,CASSYTGSGANVLTF,NA,NA,TRBV6-5,TRBJ2-6
TGTGCCAGCTCGGAAGCTTTCTTT,CASSEAFF,NA,NA,TRBV7-9,TRBJ1-1
TGTGCCAGCAGCGTCGGGACAGGGGGCTACGAGCAGTACTTC,CASSVGTGGYEQYF,NA,TRBD1,TRBV5-6,TRBJ2-7
TGTGCCAGCAGCTTCTTGGCCAGGGAAGATGGCTACACCTTC,CASSFLAREDGYTF,NA,NA,TRBV7-2,TRBJ1-2
TGCGCCAGCAGCCAATCCAAGGGGCAGCCCCAGCATTTT,CASSQSKGQPQHF,NA,NA,TRBV4-1,TRBJ1-5
TGCGCCAGCAGCCGGGGCGGGACATCGACGACTAGCACAGATACGCAGTATTTT,CASSRGGTSTTSTDTQYF,NA,NA,TRBV4-1,TRBJ2-3
TGTGCCAGCAGGACTACAGGGAGTGGTTCACCCCTCCACTTT,CASRTTGSGSPLHF,few,NA,TRBV28,TRBJ1-6
TGTGCCAGCAGCTCGGGACGGGAAGAGACCCAGTACTTC,CASSSGREETQYF,NA,NA,TRBV13,TRBJ2-5
TGTGCCAGCAGTGAAACAGGGAGGTCCTATAATTCACCCCTCCACTTT,CASSETGRSYNSPLHF,NA,NA,TRBV6-1,TRBJ1-6
TGCAGCGCGATAATACCCATGAACACTGAAGCTTTCTTT,CSAIIPMNTEAFF,NA,NA,TRBV29-1,TRBJ1-1
TGCGCCAGCAGCCAAGATTCGGCGGGGGGCTATGAGCAGTTCTTC,CASSQDSAGGYEQFF,few,TRBD2,TRBV4-1,TRBJ2-1
TGTGCCAGCAGTTACTCGCACAGCACAGATACGCAGTATTTT,CASSYSHSTDTQYF,NA,NA,TRBV6-6,TRBJ2-3
TGTGCCAGCAGCCAAGGAAGGAGCGCGTACCAAGAGACCCAGTACTTC,CASSQGRSAYQETQYF,NA,NA,TRBV14,TRBJ2-5
TGTGCCACACGGGGGGGGAACTATGGCTACACCTTC,CATRGGNYGYTF,NA,NA,TRBV19,TRBJ1-2
TGTGCCAGCAGCCCCGGTCCCAAACTCCTGAACACTGAAGCTTTCTTT,CASSPGPKLLNTEAFF,few,NA,TRBV9,TRBJ1-1
TGCAGCGTTGAAGAGGTGACTAGCGGGGGGCCAACCTCCTACGAGCAGTACTTC,CSVEEVTSGGPTSYEQYF,NA,TRBD2,TRBV29-1,TRBJ2-7
TGTGCCAGCAGCGTAGACAGGGGGAACTATGGCTACACCTTC,CASSVDRGNYGYTF,NA,TRBD1,TRBV9,TRBJ1-2
TGTGCCAGCCAGGCGGGCGGCAATGAGCAGTTCTTC,CASQAGGNEQFF,few,NA,TRBV2,TRBJ2-1
TGTGCCACCAGCGAGGGGTCGGTTGATGGCTACACCTTC,CATSEGSVDGYTF,NA,NA,TRBV15,TRBJ1-2
TGTGCCAGCAGAGGGATAAGGGAGGAGGACTATGGCTACACCTTC,CASRGIREEDYGYTF,NA,NA,TRBV6-1,TRBJ1-2
TGCAGCGTTGAGGGGATGAGCTCCTACGAGCAGTACTTC,CSVEGMSSYEQYF,few,NA,TRBV29-1,TRBJ2-7
TGTGCCAGCAGCCAAGGAGAAGGGGCCGAAGCTTTCTTT,CASSQGEGAEAFF,NA,NA,TRBV4-2,TRBJ1-1
TGCGCCAGCAGCTTGACAGGGGGTGCCTACGAGCAGTACTTC,CASSLTGGAYEQYF,NA,TRBD1,TRBV5-1,TRBJ2-7
TGTGCCAGATCCCGGCGGCCCGGGGAGACCCAGTACTTC,CARSRRPGETQYF,NA,NA,TRBV6-1,TRBJ2-5
TGTGCCAGCAGCCGGTGGGAGACCCAGTACTTC,CASSRWETQYF,once,NA,TRBV28,TRBJ2-5